This TCR beta chain was documented in a study of neurological immune-mediated disorders. Per germline, CDR1 SGHTA and CDR2 FQGNSA. The CDR3 runs 14 residues. With V trimmed by 5 bases and J by 4 bases, 5 bases remained unmatched. Whole-study results and caveats: The level of TCR clonal expansion was highest in patients with HTLV-1-associated myelopathy and lowest in multiple sclerosis, where it fell below the level seen in healthy controls.

TCRdb fed the 5' RACE reads into MiXCR, producing one record per CDR3 protein. Here the sample spans under 50,000 distinct CDR3 sequences, around 25% being singletons. This clonotype was observed many times. The antigen is undetermined. Among the participants, healthy controls were blood bank volunteers in Maryland, USA. Stored at -80 C, 2 million PBMCs were the source of the unsorted libraries. This TCR was sampled from a woman aged 65 to 85 in good health. Sequenced material: PBMCs. The V gene is TRBV7-2, the J gene TRBJ1-3; 7 bases align to TRBD1. The CDR3 region is CASSQGGSGNTIYF. DNA for the CDR3: TGTGCCAGCAGCCAAGGGGGCTCAGGAAACACCATATATTTT.